What follows describes a single TCR delta chain. This could be a read error, since a much larger clone is one nucleotide away. TCRdb re-called the RT-PCR reads with CATT. The sample consists of thousands of delta-chain clones, more than 15% of them appearing once. Germline assignment: CDR1 GEAIGNYY and CDR2 EKD. The junction had 26 bases not matched to a gene; V was cut back by 3 bases and J by 2 bases. The CDR3 loop spans 23 amino acids. This record comes from a study of gamma-delta T cells after stem cell transplantation. The sequence came from a human donor. It is not recorded whose cells these are; they may come from a transplant donor. V is TRDV2 and J is TRDJ1; 13 nucleotides align to TRDD3. The sequenced material came from gamma-delta T cells. The CDR3 sequence is CACDSLTSLTGTGGYAETDKLIF. As DNA, the CDR3 is TGTGCCTGTGACTCACTAACTTCCTTGACGGGTACTGGGGGATACGCGGAGACCGATAAACTCATCTTT.